The next 7 T cell receptor beta chains were all read from a single sample in a study of blood T cell repertoires in COVID-19. The method was immunoSEQ multiplex PCR; TCRdb's version includes in-frame clones alone and lacks a portion of them. The profile covers 150,000 to 200,000 clones, with around 87% appearing a single time and 10% taken by the ten largest. Material for sequencing was peripheral blood. The receptors derive from a woman in her 70s with COVID-19, enrolled during active disease.

V and J are TRBV6-1 and TRBJ1-4; TRBD1 agrees at 8 bases. The J segment lost 7 bases and the V segment lost 0 bases, leaving 4 bases of the junction unmatched. In germline, CDR1 is MNHNS, CDR2 SASEGT. CDR3 length: 15 residues. CDR3 in DNA: TGTGCCAGCAGTGAAGCGACAGGGGCCTTTGAAAAACTGTTTTTT. It codes for CASSEATGAFEKLFF.

V and J are TRBV5-5 and TRBJ1-1; weak D call: TRBD1 (6 bases). The germline V and J ends were trimmed by 3 bases and 0 bases, with 15 bases remaining between them. The CDR3 sequence is 16 residues long. CDR1 and CDR2 from the germline V gene are SGHKS and YYEKEE (reference sequence). The CDR3 nucleotides are TGTGCCAGCAGCTGGAGACCGAGGGGGATGAACACTGAAGCTTTCTTT. Its translation is CASSWRPRGMNTEAFF.

The chain uses TRBV29-1 and TRBJ1-1, with D tentatively TRBD1 (5 bases). The CDR3 totals 17 residues. V shed 4 bases and J shed 6 bases, with 27 bases lying between them. The V gene's germline CDR1 is SQVTM and CDR2 ANQGSEA. The CDR3 region has the DNA TGCAGCGTTGTAGGGGCCTGGTCCACGTCCAGGGCGGCTGAAGCTTTCTTT. Translated, it gives CSVVGAWSTSRAAEAFF.

This clone was recorded only once. The chain has TRBV11-3 and TRBJ2-2, with 8 positions matching TRBD1. With V trimmed by 4 bases and J by 1 base, 5 bases remained unmatched. The germline V gene has CDR1 SGHNT and CDR2 YENEEA. The CDR3 length is 16 residues. CDR3 region: CASSSRQGKNTGELFF. For the CDR3, the DNA is TGTGCCAGCAGCTCCCGACAGGGGAAGAACACCGGGGAGCTGTTTTTT.

V is TRBV5-6 and J is TRBJ1-3; TRBD1 agrees at 8 bases. V trimming: 4 bases; J trimming: 5 bases; junction bases outside the gene matches: 5. The CDR3 contains 14 residues. Looked up from germline, CDR1 is SGHDT and CDR2 is YYEEEE. CDR3 residues: CASSVGQVRNTIYF. The CDR3 DNA follows: TGTGCCAGCAGCGTGGGACAGGTGAGAAACACCATATATTTT.

The chain carries TRBV7-2 and TRBJ2-7; possible D gene TRBD1, 6 bases. The CDR3 is made up of 14 amino acids. The germline CDR1 and CDR2 sequences are SGHTA and FQGNSA. Trimming removed 3 bases from V and 3 bases from J, with 12 bases in between. The CDR3 loop reads CASSFPGTLYEQYF. The DNA of the CDR3 is TGTGCCAGCAGCTTCCCCGGGACACTCTACGAGCAGTACTTC.

The chain employs TRBV7-2 and TRBJ1-2; 7 bases align to TRBD1. CDR3 length: 17 amino acids. Germline V gives CDR1 SGHTA, CDR2 FQGNSA. V shed 2 bases and J 1 base; nucleotides not matched to a gene: 10. The CDR3 nucleotides are TGTGCCAGCAGCTTAACCCGGGGCCGACAGGGTAACTATGGCTACACCTTC. It translates to CASSLTRGRQGNYGYTF.